The 22 T cell receptor beta chains reported below all come from one sample, sequenced in a study of PD-1 blockade in classical Hodgkin lymphoma. Relapses following autologous stem cell transplantation were seen in all patients, with brentuximab vedotin exposure varying. PBMCs, once thawed, yielded CD8+ T cells isolated by magnetic negative selection. Profiled with immunoSEQ multiplex PCR; TCRdb holds only in-frame clones, not every one. The table records about 30,000 clones, around 88% of them present only once. The sample consisted of CD8+ T cells from blood, taken at baseline. The receptor set was obtained from a human donor with classical Hodgkin lymphoma.

The rearrangement uses TRBV6-8 and TRBJ2-7, with 12 bases lining up with TRBD1. The germline CDR1 and CDR2 sequences are MNHGY and SAAAGT. The CDR3 extends over 17 amino acids. Germline trimming cut 1 base from V and 3 bases from J; bases unmatched to any gene: 7. The CDR3 loop reads CASSYWDRGLLGYEQYF. CDR3 in DNA: TGTGCCAGCAGTTACTGGGACAGGGGGCTCTTAGGCTACGAGCAGTACTTC.

J is TRBJ1-5 and V is TRBV7-6; D is possibly TRBD1 (5 bases). Germline CDR1 and CDR2: SGHVS and FNYEAQ. The CDR3 runs 13 residues. Trimming shortened V by 3 bases and J by 3 bases, and 6 bases separated the two germline ends. The chain's CDR3 is CASSFGTNQPQHF. The CDR3 DNA reads TGTGCCAGCAGCTTTGGGACCAATCAGCCCCAGCATTTT.

The chain is built from TRBV1 and TRBJ1-2; the DNA was not compared with TRBD1, the D call given in the table. TRBV1 is described as a pseudogene. This CDR3 is built from 16 residues. The chain's CDR3 is CTSSQEGRGVLDGYTF. The CDR3 DNA is TGCACCAGCAGCCAAGAGGGGCGAGGCGTTTTAGATGGCTACACCTTC.

This clone was seen just once. The genes are TRBV4-2 and TRBJ2-7; TRBD1 aligns across 8 bases. Trimming cost V 4 bases and J 6 bases; bases outside gene matches: 5. Germline CDR1 reads LGHNA; CDR2 reads YNFKEQ. This CDR3 comprises 13 residues. In nucleotides, the CDR3 is TGTGCCAGCAGCCGGACAGGGAACGGCGAGCAGTACTTC. Its translation: CASSRTGNGEQYF.

There are a few counts of this clone. The chain carries TRBV29-1 and TRBJ2-7; TRBD2 agrees at 8 bases. From germline, CDR1 is SQVTM and CDR2 ANQGSEA. This CDR3 has 15 residues. Trimming at V came to 3 bases and at J to 2 bases, leaving 9 bases not matched to a gene. CDR3 sequence (DNA): TGCAGCGTTGACGGTCCGGGAGGGGTGCCCTACGAGCAGTACTTC. Protein: CSVDGPGGVPYEQYF.

The CDR3 bases are TGCGCCAGCAGCCATTCTTTAAAGGGTGGGTTGAACACTGAAGCTTTCTTT. Translated: CASSHSLKGGLNTEAFF. The chain is built from TRBV4-1 and TRBJ1-1, with no clear D. Germline V gene lookup returns CDR1 MGHRA and CDR2 YSYEKL. Trimming removed 3 bases from V and 0 bases from J, with 17 bases in between. The CDR3 extends over 17 amino acids.

The J gene is TRBJ2-7, the V gene TRBV14; maybe TRBD2 (6 bases). Germline-derived CDR1 and CDR2 are SGHDN and FVKESK. V was clipped by 1 base and J by 4 bases, with 11 bases between them. This CDR3 region has 14 residues. CDR3 loop: CASSQVEGLYEQYF. DNA for the CDR3: TGTGCCAGCAGCCAAGTGGAGGGGTTGTACGAGCAGTACTTC. Full variable domain (outside the CDR3, taken from reference TRBV14 and TRBJ2-7): EAGVTQFPSHSVIEKGQTVTLRCDPISGHDNLYWYRRVMGKEIKFLLHFVKESKQDESGMPNNRFLAERTGGTYSTLKVQPAELEDSGVYFCASSQVEGLYEQYFGPGTRLTVT.

The chain employs TRBV11-2 and TRBJ1-2; D is undetermined. V gave up 5 bases and J gave up 0 bases, with 16 bases separating them. CDR1 and CDR2 from the germline V gene are SGHAT and FQNNGV. The CDR3 sequence is 16 residues long. The CDR3 region is CASSGMIGPTNYGYTF. The CDR3 DNA sequence: TGTGCCAGCAGCGGAATGATAGGGCCTACTAACTATGGCTACACCTTC. The whole variable domain, remainder taken from reference TRBV11-2 and TRBJ1-2, is EAGVAQSPRYKIIEKRQSVAFWCNPISGHATLYWYQQILGQGPKLLIQFQNNGVVDDSQLPKDRFSAERLKGVDSTLKIQPAKLEDSAVYLCASSGMIGPTNYGYTFGSGTRLTVV.

The genes are TRBV27 and TRBJ2-1; no clear D gene. Looked up from germline, CDR1 is MNHEY and CDR2 is SMNVEV (reference sequence). This CDR3 has 14 residues. Trimming shortened V by 0 bases and J by 9 bases, and 12 bases separated the two germline ends. The CDR3 DNA reads TGTGCCAGCAGTTTATCGAATCTTGGGTCTGAGCAGTTCTTC. This gives the protein CASSLSNLGSEQFF.

V gene TRBV6-4 combines with J gene TRBJ2-3; D unresolved. Trimming cost V 4 bases and J 3 bases, with 26 bases left between them. The CDR3 consists of 19 residues. CDR1 is MRHNA, CDR2 SNTAGT, per germline. CDR3 sequence: CASSGGQRPVLRLTDTQYF. The CDR3 DNA follows: TGTGCCAGCAGTGGAGGCCAGAGGCCGGTCCTACGGTTGACAGATACGCAGTATTTT.

This clone was detected a few times. This sequence joins TRBV5-1 and TRBJ2-2, with TRBD2 matching over 16 bases. This CDR3 has 18 residues. The V and J ends lost 4 bases and 3 bases, in that order; junction bases with no gene match: 6. The germline V gene has CDR1 SGHRS and CDR2 YFSETQ. The CDR3 spells CASSMGLAGGPDTGELFF. The CDR3 nucleotides are TGCGCCAGCAGCATGGGACTAGCGGGAGGGCCCGACACCGGGGAGCTGTTTTTT.

This rearrangement joins TRBV13 to TRBJ1-1; possibly TRBD1 for D (6 bases). V dropped 0 bases and J dropped 12 bases, with 14 bases sitting between them. The CDR3 sequence is 13 residues long. In germline, CDR1 is PRHDT, CDR2 FYEKMQ (reference sequence). The CDR3 nucleotides read TGTGCCAGCAGCTTAGGGAATGGACAGTTGACTTTCTTT. It is translated as CASSLGNGQLTFF. The full variable domain, completed using reference TRBV13 and TRBJ1-1, is AAGVIQSPRHLIKEKRETATLKCYPIPRHDTVYWYQQGPGQDPQFLISFYEKMQSDKGSIPDRFSAQQFSDYHSELNMSSLELGDSALYFCASSLGNGQLTFFGQGTRLTVV.

This clone has more than one count but fewer than ten. This sequence joins TRBV7-6 and TRBJ1-5; D possibly corresponds to TRBD1 (5 bases). The germline V and J ends were trimmed by 4 bases and 5 bases, with 9 bases remaining between them. Per germline, CDR1 SGHVS and CDR2 FNYEAQ. The CDR3 consists of 13 residues. DNA of the CDR3: TGTGCCAGCAGCTCCGACAGATATCAGCCCCAGCATTTT. As protein: CASSSDRYQPQHF. The full variable domain, with the rest looked up from reference TRBV7-6 and TRBJ1-5, is GAGVSQSPRYKVTKRGQDVALRCDPISGHVSLYWYRQALGQGPEFLTYFNYEAQQDKSGLPNDRFSAERPEGSISTLTIQRTEQRDSAMYRCASSSDRYQPQHFGDGTRLSIL.

The chain recombines TRBV9 with TRBJ2-1, with TRBD2 identical over 12 bases. CDR1 is SGDLS, CDR2 YYNGEE, per germline. Trimming removed 3 bases from V and 6 bases from J; junction bases left unmatched: 7. The CDR3 is 16 residues long. The DNA for the CDR3 is TGTGCCAGCAGCGGAACGCTAGCGGGAGGGGGCAATGAGCAGTTCTTC. Its protein is CASSGTLAGGGNEQFF.

This chain connects TRBV27 to TRBJ1-5, with TRBD1 matching over 8 bases. The CDR3 loop spans 16 amino acids. Trimming cost V 4 bases and J 3 bases; bases outside gene matches: 8. The germline V gene has CDR1 MNHEY and CDR2 SMNVEV (reference sequence). CDR3 sequence reads: CASSSPRTGSNQPQHF. The CDR3 DNA is TGTGCCAGCAGTTCGCCCCGGACAGGGTCCAATCAGCCCCAGCATTTT.

This rearrangement joins TRBV5-6 to TRBJ2-5, with 7 bases identical to TRBD2. Trimming removed 3 bases from V and 1 base from J; junction bases left unmatched: 18. The CDR3 is 19 amino acids. Germline V gene data show CDR1 as SGHDT and CDR2 as YYEEEE. This CDR3 is CASSYRPGSLAGAQETQYF. The CDR3 DNA reads as TGTGCCAGCAGCTACCGTCCGGGGTCTTTGGCGGGAGCCCAAGAGACCCAGTACTTC.

Here the CDR3 DNA reads TGTGCCAGCAGCGTAGAGGGGACAGGCGGGGAGACCCAGTACTTC. It is translated as CASSVEGTGGETQYF. J is TRBJ2-5 and V is TRBV9; 8 bases are a match to TRBD1. Trimming removed 0 bases from V and 5 bases from J; junction bases left unmatched: 6. CDR3 length equals 15 residues. Germline V gene lookup returns CDR1 SGDLS and CDR2 YYNGEE.

The chain is built from TRBV30 and TRBJ2-2, with D maybe TRBD1 (6 bases). V was cut by 3 bases and J by 6 bases, with 14 bases left in between. The germline V gene has CDR1 GTSNPN and CDR2 SVGIG (reference sequence). CDR3 length: 14 amino acids. CDR3 protein: CAWRGGQSSGELFF. The CDR3 DNA is TGTGCCTGGAGAGGGGGACAATCGTCCGGGGAGCTGTTTTTT.

The CDR3 region has the DNA TGTGCCAGCAGTTTAACAGGCACCTCCTACGAGCAGTACTTC. Its protein product is CASSLTGTSYEQYF. V is TRBV27 and J is TRBJ2-7, with D perhaps matching TRBD1 (5 bases). The CDR3 is 14 amino acids. CDR1 MNHEY and CDR2 SMNVEV come from the germline V gene (reference sequence). Trimming cost V 2 bases and J 0 bases, with 8 bases left between them.

In this sample, this clone turned up once. This rearrangement joins TRBV7-9 to TRBJ2-1; D gene uncertain. V lost 7 bases and J lost 9, with 19 bases in between. Germline loops: CDR1 SEHNR, CDR2 FQNEAQ (reference sequence). This CDR3 comprises 14 residues. The CDR3 loop reads CASTLDGRKGEQFF. CDR3 bases: TGTGCCAGCACCTTGGATGGCCGGAAAGGTGAGCAGTTCTTC.

The J gene is TRBJ2-2, the V gene TRBV9; the D gene could be TRBD1 or TRBD2 (6 bases each). Deletions cut 3 bases from V and 0 bases from J, with 21 bases between. The CDR3 runs to 19 residues. The germline gives CDR1 SGDLS, CDR2 YYNGEE. DNA of the CDR3: TGTGCCAGCAGCGAGAACAGGGAGGAGGATCTGCCGAACACCGGGGAGCTGTTTTTT. It yields the protein CASSENREEDLPNTGELFF.

This clone came up a few times. This chain uses TRBV4-1 with TRBJ2-7; D may be TRBD1 (6 bases). Deletions cut 1 base from V and 2 bases from J, with 18 bases between. Germline V gives CDR1 MGHRA, CDR2 YSYEKL. This CDR3 comprises 17 residues. The CDR3 sequence: CASSQGSPLAGAYEQYF. CDR3 nucleotide sequence: TGCGCCAGCAGCCAAGGGTCTCCTTTGGCAGGGGCCTACGAGCAGTACTTC.